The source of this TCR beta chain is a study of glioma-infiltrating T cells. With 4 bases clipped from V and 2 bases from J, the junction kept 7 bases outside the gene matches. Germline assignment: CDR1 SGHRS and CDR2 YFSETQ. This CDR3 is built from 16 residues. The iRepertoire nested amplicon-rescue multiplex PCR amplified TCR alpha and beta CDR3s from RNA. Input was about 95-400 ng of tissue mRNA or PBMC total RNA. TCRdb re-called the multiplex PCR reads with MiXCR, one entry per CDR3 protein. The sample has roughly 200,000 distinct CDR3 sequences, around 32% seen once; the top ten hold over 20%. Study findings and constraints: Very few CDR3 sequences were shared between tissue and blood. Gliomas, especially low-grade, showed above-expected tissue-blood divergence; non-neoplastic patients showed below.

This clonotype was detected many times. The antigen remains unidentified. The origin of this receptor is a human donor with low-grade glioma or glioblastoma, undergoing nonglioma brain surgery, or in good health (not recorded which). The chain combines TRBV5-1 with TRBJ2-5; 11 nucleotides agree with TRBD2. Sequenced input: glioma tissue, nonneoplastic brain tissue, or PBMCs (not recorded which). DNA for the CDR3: TGCGCCAGCAGCGTTGGACTAGCGGGTATACAAGAGACCCAGTACTTC. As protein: CASSVGLAGIQETQYF.